What follows describes a single TCR beta chain. The antigen it binds to is not known. Qualities for individual bases were not recorded, and no much larger clone is one base off. Taken from cysteine to phenylalanine, the CDR3 has 14 residues. The read is trimmed to its CDR3 DNA, 42 bases read in frame from base 1. CDR1 is given as KGHSH and CDR2 as LQKENI, both from the germline V gene. V is reduced by 5 bases and J by 4 bases, leaving a spacing of 13 bases between them. This sample was taken from a study of PD-L1 blockade in urothelial cancer (dated by TCRdb to about 2017). At the level of the whole study: Every patient began therapy at some point between 2013 and 2015 and was given atezolizumab 1,200 mg intravenously every 3 weeks. About 90% of the 29 patients were identified as males with urothelial cancer of bladder origin, and a prior smoking history was reported by 18 of 29 patients. Patients had an ECOG performance status of 0 or 1 and had received between 0 and 3 prior chemotherapy regimens. Blood samples were analyzed at two time points: 3 weeks after treatment start (second dose) and 6 weeks after treatment start. Blood samples gave a median of approximately 150,000 T cells and tens of thousands of unique TCRs, with a median clonality of approximately 0.08. The study, an exploratory multi-omic analysis, examined somatic, immune and clinical correlates of response to PD-L1 blockade with atezolizumab in urothelial cancer. TCR sequencing covered pretreatment tumor samples and matched, serially collected peripheral blood taken before and after atezolizumab treatment. Durable clinical benefit was defined as progression-free survival longer than 6 months, and TCR features were also tested against progression-free and overall survival. In the same patients, pretreatment tumors underwent whole exome sequencing and RNA sequencing in addition to TCR sequencing. Durable clinical benefit was achieved by nine patients but not by the remaining 20. Pretreatment blood TCR-seq was available for under 35 patients, at least one posttreatment blood collection was obtained for around 25 patients, and tumor TCR-seq was available for around 25 patients. The paper's findings and limits, for the study overall: At 3 weeks after the start of treatment, tumor-associated TCR clones in peripheral blood had expanded more in patients with durable benefit (n ≈ 20, p = 0.022). Small sample size (n ≈ 30) and many exploratory analyses mean the results are intended to be hypothesis-generating. Improved progression-free and overall survival was associated with having pretreatment peripheral blood TCR clonality below the median.

The time point label corresponds to: peripheral blood 6 weeks after treatment start. The cohort included about 29 patients with locally advanced or metastatic urothelial carcinoma who were treated at Memorial Sloan Kettering on a trial protocol. Peripheral blood mononuclear cells were collected pretreatment and during treatment, with between 1 and 8 total time points obtained per patient. The Qiagen DNeasy Blood extraction kit was used to purify genomic DNA from total PBMCs and from tumor samples. PBMCs were collected pretreatment and during treatment, and were isolated and stored as previously described. Synthetic TCR analog templates were spiked into each PCR so that absolute template abundance could be estimated from read counts. The immunoSEQ assay was used to amplify TCRbeta CDR3 regions from genomic DNA with bias-controlled V and J gene primers. Sequencing of rearranged TCRbeta segments was done at approximately 20X coverage. As for the authors' bioinformatics: Sequencing errors were corrected by clustering and CDR3s were annotated against IMGT to assign V, D and J genes. Only productive TCRbeta rearrangements were used in downstream analyses, excluding out-of-frame or stop-codon sequences. Clonality was computed as one minus Shannon entropy normalized by the log of the number of unique productive sequences. Clones differing between time points or between blood and tumor were identified using Fisher's exact test with Benjamini-Hochberg correction, with an adjusted p below 0.01 applied as the threshold. Not all clones reach the TCRdb copy of this immuneACCESS table, which keeps in-frame sequences only. Checked studies attribute under half of the gap to unresolved V genes and leave the rest unexplained. Clone size and V and J calls were adopted from that table, with D and trimming inferred from the DNA. In all, the sample holds tens of thousands of clones, and 85% to 95% of those were seen once. The biggest ten clones account for around 0.87% of the sample.

The V and J genes are TRBV18 and TRBJ2-3; TRBD1 is perhaps the D gene, given 5 matching bases. The sequence was obtained from a woman of 80 years or more with urothelial cancer. The specimen comprised PBMCs, sampled around atezolizumab (anti-PD-L1) treatment. DNA sequence: TGTGCCAGCTCAACCCCACAAGGGGCAGATACGCAGTATTTT. It codes for CASSTPQGADTQYF.